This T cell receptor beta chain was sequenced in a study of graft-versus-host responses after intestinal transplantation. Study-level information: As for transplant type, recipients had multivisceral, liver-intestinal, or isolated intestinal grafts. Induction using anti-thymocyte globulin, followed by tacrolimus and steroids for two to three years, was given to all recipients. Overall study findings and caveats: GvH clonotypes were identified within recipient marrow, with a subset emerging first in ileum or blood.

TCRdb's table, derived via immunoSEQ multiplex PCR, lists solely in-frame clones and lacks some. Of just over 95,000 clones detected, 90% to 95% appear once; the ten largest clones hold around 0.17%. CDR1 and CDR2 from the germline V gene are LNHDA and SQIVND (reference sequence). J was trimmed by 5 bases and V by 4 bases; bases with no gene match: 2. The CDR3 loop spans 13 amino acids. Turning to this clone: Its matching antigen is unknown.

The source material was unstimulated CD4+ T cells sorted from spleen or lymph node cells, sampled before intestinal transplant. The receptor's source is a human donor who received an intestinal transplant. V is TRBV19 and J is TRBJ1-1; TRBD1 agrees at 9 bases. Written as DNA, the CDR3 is TGTGCCAGTAGTACGACAGGGGGAACTGAAGCTTTCTTT. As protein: CASSTTGGTEAFF. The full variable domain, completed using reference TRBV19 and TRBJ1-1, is DGGITQSPKYLFRKEGQNVTLSCEQNLNHDAMYWYRQDPGQGLRLIYYSQIVNDFQKGDIAEGYSVSREKKESFPLTVTSAQKNPTAFYLCASSTTGGTEAFFGQGTRLTVV.